The 22 T cell receptor beta chains below were found in one sample sequenced in a study of T-cell reconstitution after alpha-beta-depleted transplantation in children. Library preparation (for TCRbeta) was performed with unique molecular identifiers. TCRdb called the PCR reads again in MiXCR, with one record for every CDR3 protein. Of hundreds of thousands of distinct CDR3 sequences listed, 7% to 9% were seen once; the top ten hold roughly 35%. The sequences come from PBMCs, mostly from graft donor cells, collected 360 days after TCRalphabeta/CD19-depleted stem cell transplant. These receptor sequences come from a male patient between 2 and 9 years old who had a stem cell transplant for acute myeloid leukemia, so the T cells may come from the graft donor.

In this sample, this clonotype turned up a few times. The rearrangement uses TRBV29-1 and TRBJ2-7, with D perhaps given as TRBD1 or TRBD2 (5 bases each). The germline V gene has CDR1 SQVTM and CDR2 ANQGSEA. This CDR3 has 13 amino acids. V lost 1 base and J 5 bases, leaving 12 bases between the germline ends. The CDR3 nucleotides read TGCAGCGTTGAAGTGGCGAGGGGAAACGAGCAGTACTTC. As protein: CSVEVARGNEQYF.

This clonotype came up a few times. The V call is TRBV27, the J call TRBJ2-3, with a weak D call TRBD2 (7 bases). Germline assignment: CDR1 MNHEY and CDR2 SMNVEV (reference sequence). This CDR3 is 14 amino acids long. Trimming shortened V by 7 bases and J by 4 bases, and 15 bases separated the two germline ends. For the CDR3, the DNA is TGTGCCAGCATGGGGTCCGGGGGGCCAGATACGCAGTATTTT. It encodes CASMGSGGPDTQYF.

Ten or more counts support this clonotype. The chain recombines TRBV6-5 with TRBJ2-1, with D maybe TRBD2 (5 bases). In germline, CDR1 is MNHEY, CDR2 SVGAGI. Trimming pared 0 bases from V and 3 bases from J, leaving 9 bases between. This CDR3 spans 15 amino acids. DNA for the CDR3: TGTGCCAGCAGTTACTCAAGAGGGTTCTACAATGAGCAGTTCTTC. Translating it yields CASSYSRGFYNEQFF.

This clonotype was picked up many times. This chain joins TRBV5-5 and TRBJ2-1; D may be TRBD2 (5 bases). The germline V and J ends were trimmed by 6 bases and 5 bases, with 15 bases remaining between them. The CDR3 length is 14 residues. Germline V gives CDR1 SGHKS, CDR2 YYEKEE (reference sequence). CDR3 amino acids: CASTLLGINNEQFF. The CDR3, as DNA: TGTGCCAGCACCCTCCTCGGGATTAACAATGAGCAGTTCTTC.

This clonotype was detected a few times. V and J are TRBV9 and TRBJ1-5, with D unresolved. This CDR3 is 13 amino acids long. Trimming pared 2 bases from V and 4 bases from J, leaving 7 bases between. CDR1 and CDR2 from the germline V gene are SGDLS and YYNGEE. The CDR3 sequence: CASSVRDNQPQHF. The CDR3 nucleotides are TGTGCCAGCAGCGTTCGGGATAATCAGCCCCAGCATTTT. Supplemented by reference TRBV9 and TRBJ1-5, the full variable domain reads DSGVTQTPKHLITATGQRVTLRCSPRSGDLSVYWYQQSLDQGLQFLIQYYNGEERAKGNILERFSAQQFPDLHSELNLSSLELGDSALYFCASSVRDNQPQHFGDGTRLSIL.

The CDR3: CASSLDWQNSPLHF. The CDR3 DNA sequence: TGTGCCAGCAGCTTAGACTGGCAGAATTCACCCCTCCACTTT. The genes are TRBV7-6 and TRBJ1-6; D not resolved. This CDR3 spans 14 amino acids. In germline, CDR1 is SGHVS, CDR2 FNYEAQ. Trimming shortened V by 1 base and J by 7 bases, and 8 bases separated the two germline ends.

This clonotype was detected ten times or more. J is TRBJ2-7 and V is TRBV20-1, with D possibly called TRBD1 or TRBD2 (5 bases each). There are 13 residues in the CDR3. Per the germline V gene, CDR1 is DFQATT and CDR2 is SNEGSKA (reference sequence). V was cut by 0 bases and J by 7 bases, with 13 bases left in between. CDR3 region: CSARDPGTGEQYV. The CDR3 region has the DNA TGCAGTGCTAGAGATCCCGGGACGGGGGAGCAGTACGTC.

This chain links TRBV7-8 with TRBJ1-5, with no clear D. The CDR3 covers 19 residues. CDR1 is SGHVS, CDR2 FQNEAQ, per germline. Trimming shortened V by 0 bases and J by 0 bases, and 18 bases separated the two germline ends. The CDR3 DNA is TGTGCCAGCAGCTTAGCTCCCACTATAGCAGAGTATAGCAATCAGCCCCAGCATTTT. It codes for CASSLAPTIAEYSNQPQHF.

This clonotype was detected ten times or more. V gene TRBV10-3 combines with J gene TRBJ2-7; TRBD1 is a possible D gene (5 bases). V gave up 4 bases and J gave up 7 bases, with 17 bases separating them. This CDR3 comprises 14 residues. Germline V gene lookup returns CDR1 ENHRY and CDR2 SYGVKD. The DNA for the CDR3 is TGTGCCATCAGTGGCCTTCTTGACAGCAATGAGCAGTACTTC. Its translation is CAISGLLDSNEQYF.

There are many counts of this clonotype. The chain links TRBV10-3 to TRBJ1-1, with a weak D call TRBD1 (6 bases). V lost 7 bases, J lost 2 bases, and 17 bases lay in between. The CDR3 contains 15 residues. Germline V gives CDR1 ENHRY, CDR2 SYGVKD. In DNA, the CDR3 is TGTGCCATCACGCGGTCAGGGGATCCTAACACTGAAGCTTTCTTT. Translated, it gives CAITRSGDPNTEAFF.

The table lists this clonotype with a few counts. J is TRBJ2-1 and V is TRBV6-1; D unclear. This CDR3 region has 16 residues. V shed 4 bases and J shed 0 bases, with 13 bases lying between them. The germline CDR1 and CDR2 sequences are MNHNS and SASEGT. The CDR3 sequence is CASSGRLPGSYNEQFF. The CDR3 DNA sequence: TGTGCCAGCAGTGGAAGGCTCCCGGGCTCCTACAATGAGCAGTTCTTC.

This clonotype was observed at least ten times. The chain employs TRBV29-1 and TRBJ2-7, with TRBD2 matching over 12 bases. CDR3 length equals 13 residues. V gave up 8 bases and J gave up 2 bases; unmatched junction bases: 4. Germline CDR1 reads SQVTM; CDR2 reads ANQGSEA. CDR3 amino acids: CSSWTSGTYEQYF. The DNA of the CDR3 is TGCAGCTCTTGGACTAGCGGGACCTACGAGCAGTACTTC.

The rearrangement uses TRBV5-5 and TRBJ2-6; D is ambiguous. Trimming removed 3 bases from V and 1 base from J, with 14 bases in between. The germline CDR1 and CDR2 sequences are SGHKS and YYEKEE (reference sequence). This CDR3 is built from 17 residues. The DNA for the CDR3 is TGTGCCAGCAGCTCGCCTCCTGGACGGTCTGGGGCCAACGTCCTGACTTTC. Translated, it gives CASSSPPGRSGANVLTF.

V is TRBV5-1 and J is TRBJ2-1; 7 bases are shared with TRBD1. V gave up 2 bases and J gave up 2 bases; unmatched junction bases: 4. CDR1 is SGHRS, CDR2 YFSETQ, per germline. The CDR3 covers 15 residues. DNA for the CDR3: TGCGCCAGCAGCTTTACAGGGGAAACCTACAATGAGCAGTTCTTC. Encoded protein: CASSFTGETYNEQFF.

This clonotype was counted between two and nine times. This chain uses TRBV12-5 with TRBJ2-1; the match to TRBD2 covers 11 bases. V was pared by 5 bases and J by 10 bases, with 13 bases of the junction left unmatched. This CDR3 comprises 16 residues. The germline V gene encodes CDR1 LGHNT and CDR2 FRNRAP. The CDR3 DNA is TGTGCTAGTGGTCTACTGACTAGCGGGGTACCGGGCGAGCAGTTCTTC. It is translated as CASGLLTSGVPGEQFF.

The chain combines TRBV7-9 with TRBJ2-5, with TRBD1 matching 7 bases. The CDR3 has 15 amino acids. The V gene end was trimmed by 5 bases and the J gene end by 5 bases; junction bases not matched to a gene: 11. CDR1 is SEHNR, CDR2 FQNEAQ, per germline (reference sequence). The CDR3 is CASSPTLTGMETQYF. The DNA of the CDR3 is TGTGCCAGCAGCCCAACCCTGACAGGGATGGAGACCCAGTACTTC.

This clonotype showed up many times. The J gene is TRBJ2-3, the V gene TRBV7-3, with D hard to call. Germline loops: CDR1 SGHTA, CDR2 FQGTGA. The CDR3 contains 12 residues. V lost 4 bases, J lost 12 bases, and 14 bases lay in between. Here the CDR3 reads CASSSDLLTQYF. Written as DNA, the CDR3 is TGTGCCAGCAGCTCCGACTTACTTACCCAGTATTTT. Based on the CDR3 plus reference TRBV7-3 and TRBJ2-3, the full variable domain is GAGVSQTPSNKVTEKGKYVELRCDPISGHTALYWYRQSLGQGPEFLIYFQGTGAADDSGLPNDRFFAVRPEGSVSTLKIQRTERGDSAVYLCASSSDLLTQYFGPGTRLTVL.

This clonotype was counted between two and nine times. V usage is TRBV6-1 and J usage is TRBJ1-2; TRBD1 aligns across 7 bases. Germline loops: CDR1 MNHNS, CDR2 SASEGT. The CDR3 length is 14 residues. With V trimmed by 7 bases and J by 0 bases, 5 bases remained unmatched. For the CDR3, the DNA is TGTGCCAGCACCCCACAGGGGCCTAACTATGGCTACACCTTC. Its translation: CASTPQGPNYGYTF.

This clonotype was seen only a few times. The chain carries TRBV29-1 and TRBJ2-7, with D tentatively TRBD2 (5 bases). V shed 6 bases and J shed 2 bases, with 17 bases lying between them. Germline CDR1 and CDR2: SQVTM and ANQGSEA. The CDR3 sequence is 14 residues long. The CDR3 DNA follows: TGCAGCGTGCTGGAGGTACGATCCCCCTACGAGCAGTACTTC. The encoded protein is CSVLEVRSPYEQYF.

CDR3 sequence reads: CASSQDNDEMDSGANVLTF. Here the CDR3 DNA reads TGCGCCAGCAGCCAAGATAATGATGAGATGGACTCTGGGGCCAACGTCCTGACTTTC. V gene TRBV4-1 combines with J gene TRBJ2-6; unclear D gene. Trimming took 0 bases from V and 0 from J, leaving 15 bases between them. The germline V gene encodes CDR1 MGHRA and CDR2 YSYEKL. The CDR3 spans 19 residues.

This clonotype was detected only a few times. The chain links TRBV10-3 to TRBJ2-7; TRBD1 matches at 7 bases. In germline, CDR1 is ENHRY, CDR2 SYGVKD. CDR3 length equals 13 residues. Trimming removed 3 bases from V and 3 bases from J; junction bases left unmatched: 2. The CDR3 protein is CAISDRDSYEQYV. CDR3 in DNA: TGTGCCATCAGTGACCGGGACAGCTACGAGCAGTACGTC.

The genes are TRBV12-3 or TRBV12-4 and TRBJ2-7; 10 bases are a match to TRBD1. V dropped 6 bases and J dropped 3; count of bases not matched to a gene: 23. The CDR3 spans 20 residues. CDR3 nucleotide sequence: TGTGCCAGCAGGTCCGGGACAGGGGTCTACAACGCCCCTGTTAACTACGAGCAGTACTTC. This sequence encodes CASRSGTGVYNAPVNYEQYF.